This T cell receptor beta chain stems from a study of identical twins. CDR3 size: 15 residues. Germline-derived CDR1 and CDR2 are MNHEY and SMNVEV (reference sequence). V was shortened by 1 base and J by 2 bases, with 11 bases between the two germline ends. One entry per CDR3 protein, called by TCRdb with MiXCR from the 5' RACE reads. The sample yields approximately 530,000 distinct CDR3 sequences, around 24% seen once. The same data also contributed to another study, on yellow fever vaccine responses in identical twins.

The clonotype originates from a woman between 18 and 30 years old in good health. Sequencing was performed on CD4+ T cells sorted from blood. The chain is built from TRBV27 and TRBJ1-2, with D perhaps TRBD1 (5 bases). CDR3 nucleotides: TGTGCCAGCAGTTTATTGCAGGGATCCAACTATGGCTACACCTTC. Its protein product is CASSLLQGSNYGYTF.